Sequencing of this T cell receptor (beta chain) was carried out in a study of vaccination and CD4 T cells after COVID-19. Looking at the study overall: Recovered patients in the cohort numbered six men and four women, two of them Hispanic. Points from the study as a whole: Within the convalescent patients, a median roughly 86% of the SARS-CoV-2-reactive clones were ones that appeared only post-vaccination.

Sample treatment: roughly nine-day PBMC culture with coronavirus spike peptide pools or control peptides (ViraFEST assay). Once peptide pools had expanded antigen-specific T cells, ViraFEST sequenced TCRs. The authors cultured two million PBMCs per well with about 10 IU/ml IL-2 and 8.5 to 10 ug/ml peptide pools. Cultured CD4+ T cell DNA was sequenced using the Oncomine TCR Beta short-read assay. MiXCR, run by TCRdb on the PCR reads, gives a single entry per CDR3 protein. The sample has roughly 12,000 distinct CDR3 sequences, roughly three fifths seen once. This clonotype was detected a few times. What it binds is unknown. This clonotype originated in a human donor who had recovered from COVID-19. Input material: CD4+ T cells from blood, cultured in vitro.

The CDR3 DNA is TGTGCCAGTAGTATAGAGTGGGCGGCCAGGCCTGAAGCTTTCTTT. Translation gives CASSIEWAARPEAFF. This rearrangement joins TRBV19 to TRBJ1-1; D remains unclear. Germline CDR1 and CDR2: LNHDA and SQIVND (reference sequence). The V and J ends lost 0 bases and 6 bases respectively, with 14 bases between them. CDR3 size: 15 residues.